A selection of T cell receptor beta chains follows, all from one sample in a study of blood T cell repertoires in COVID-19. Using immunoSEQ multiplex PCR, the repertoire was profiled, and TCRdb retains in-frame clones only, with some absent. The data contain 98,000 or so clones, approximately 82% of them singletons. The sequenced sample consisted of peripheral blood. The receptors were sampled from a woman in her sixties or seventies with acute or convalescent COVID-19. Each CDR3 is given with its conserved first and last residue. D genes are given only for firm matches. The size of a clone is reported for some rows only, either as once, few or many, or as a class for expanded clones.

CASRLAEGISSYEQYF TGTGCCAGCAGGCTAGCGGAGGGGATAAGCTCCTACGAGCAGTACTTC NA TRBJ2-7 TRBD2 TRBV4-2
CASSPPGRGKDGYTF TGTGCCAGCTCACCACCGGGCAGGGGTAAGGATGGCTACACCTTC NA TRBJ1-2 NA TRBV18
CASSQQFRGQPQHF TGCGCCAGCAGCCAGCAGTTCCGGGGTCAGCCCCAGCATTTT NA TRBJ1-5 NA TRBV4-1
CASSYYPPQGAVGYTF TGTGCCAGCAGTTACTACCCTCCGCAGGGGGCGGTTGGCTACACCTTC once TRBJ1-2 TRBD1 TRBV6-5
CASSSGQGAFPQYF TGTGCCAGCAGTTCGGGACAGGGGGCTTTTCCGCAGTATTTT NA TRBJ2-3 TRBD1 TRBV28
CASSQGDRENSPLHF TGTGCCAGCAGCCAAGGGGACAGGGAGAATTCACCCCTCCACTTT few TRBJ1-6 TRBD1 TRBV3-1/TRBV3-2
CASSGYSNQPQHF TGTGCCAGCAGTGGCTATAGCAATCAGCCCCAGCATTTT NA TRBJ1-5 NA TRBV2
CASSSQVQGTSVHHGYTF TGTGCCAGCAGTTCCCAGGTACAGGGAACATCCGTCCATCATGGCTACACCTTC NA TRBJ1-2 NA TRBV6-2/TRBV6-3
CASSLATQGTTDTQYF TGTGCCAGCAGCTTAGCGACACAGGGGACTACAGATACGCAGTATTTT NA TRBJ2-3 NA TRBV7-8
CASQRRTEAFF TGTGCCAGCCAGCGACGGACTGAAGCTTTCTTT NA TRBJ1-1 NA TRBV5-6
CASGVDSYNEQFF TGTGCCAGCGGAGTAGACAGCTACAATGAGCAGTTCTTC few TRBJ2-1 NA TRBV27
CASSYERVSYEQYF TGTGCCAGCAGCTACGAGCGGGTATCCTACGAGCAGTACTTC NA TRBJ2-7 NA TRBV7-2
CASSPWTEGEKLFF TGTGCCAGCTCACCCTGGACAGAGGGTGAAAAACTGTTTTTT NA TRBJ1-4 NA TRBV18
CASSLNRVDQPQHF TGTGCCAGCAGTTTAAACAGGGTTGATCAGCCCCAGCATTTT NA TRBJ1-5 NA TRBV28
CASSLFAGPTDTQYF TGTGCCAGCAGCTTATTTGCGGGTCCCACGGATACGCAGTATTTT NA TRBJ2-3 NA TRBV7-2
CASSRIRSGNTIYF TGTGCCAGCAGCAGGATAAGATCTGGAAACACCATATATTTT NA TRBJ1-3 NA TRBV28
CASSGTGAQPQETQYF TGTGCCAGCTCCGGGACAGGGGCCCAACCCCAAGAGACCCAGTACTTC NA TRBJ2-5 TRBD1 TRBV7-2
CASSPDLTREKLFF TGTGCCAGCAGCCCTGACCTAACGAGGGAAAAACTGTTTTTT NA TRBJ1-4 NA TRBV7-9
CASSPSSYEQYF TGTGCCAGCTCACCCAGCTCCTACGAGCAGTACTTC NA TRBJ2-7 NA TRBV18
CASSLVPGATNEKLFF TGTGCCAGCAGCTTAGTTCCAGGCGCAACTAATGAAAAACTGTTTTTT once TRBJ1-4 NA TRBV7-6
CASSFSGLGGETQYF TGTGCCAGCAGTTTCTCGGGCTTAGGGGGAGAGACCCAGTACTTC NA TRBJ2-5 NA TRBV27
CASSLATTGGNEQFF TGTGCCAGCAGCTTGGCTACGACAGGAGGCAATGAGCAGTTCTTC NA TRBJ2-1 NA TRBV5-4
CASSIRGTLNSPLHF TGTGCCAGTAGTATAAGGGGGACCCTTAATTCACCCCTCCACTTT many TRBJ1-6 NA TRBV19
CASSPGPGQPQHF TGTGCCAGCAGCCCAGGGCCTGGTCAGCCCCAGCATTTT NA TRBJ1-5 NA TRBV12-3/TRBV12-4
CASSGQGVTEAFF TGTGCCAGCTCGGGACAGGGGGTTACTGAAGCTTTCTTT NA TRBJ1-1 TRBD1 TRBV18
CASSTAGTGSHEQYF TGCGCCAGCAGCACTGCCGGGACAGGGTCCCACGAGCAGTACTTC NA TRBJ2-7 TRBD1 TRBV5-1
CASSSTGGSQPQHF TGTGCCAGCAGTTCGACAGGGGGAAGTCAGCCCCAGCATTTT few TRBJ1-5 TRBD1 TRBV6-6
CASSVELQREWGGELFF TGTGCCAGCAGCGTAGAGCTCCAGCGGGAGTGGGGCGGGGAGCTGTTTTTT NA TRBJ2-2 TRBD2 TRBV9
CASRGTGYLYGYTF TGTGCCAGCAGGGGGACAGGTTACCTCTATGGCTACACCTTC NA TRBJ1-2 TRBD1 TRBV28
CASSPGPITPYGYTF TGTGCCAGTTCACCGGGCCCCATCACCCCTTATGGCTACACCTTC NA TRBJ1-2 NA TRBV18
CASSLGQGGSYNEQFF TGTGCCAGCAGCCTCGGACAGGGCGGATCCTACAATGAGCAGTTCTTC NA TRBJ2-1 TRBD1 TRBV16
CASSTGFSGYTF TGTGCCAGCAGTACAGGGTTTAGTGGCTACACCTTC NA TRBJ1-2 NA TRBV28
CATSTPGTTNEKLFF TGTGCCACCAGCACCCCGGGGACAACTAATGAAAAACTGTTTTTT NA TRBJ1-4 NA TRBV15
CASSSEDRSLEAFF TGCGCCAGCAGCTCGGAGGACAGGTCCCTTGAAGCTTTCTTT NA TRBJ1-1 TRBD1 TRBV5-1
CASSLSPGAETQYF TGTGCCAGCAGCTTATCCCCAGGTGCCGAGACCCAGTACTTC once TRBJ2-5 NA TRBV11-3
CASRSPGQGAGEQYF TGTGCCAGCAGGTCACCGGGACAGGGGGCGGGTGAGCAGTACTTC once TRBJ2-7 TRBD1 TRBV7-3
CASSYSMSRQETQYF TGTGCCAGCAGTTACTCGATGTCTAGACAAGAGACCCAGTACTTC NA TRBJ2-5 NA TRBV6-5
CASSLAMRLAKNIQYF TGTGCCAGCAGCTTAGCGATGCGACTAGCCAAAAACATTCAGTACTTC NA TRBJ2-4 NA TRBV7-2
CASSITQVQPQHF TGTGCCAGCAGTATAACACAGGTTCAGCCCCAGCATTTT NA TRBJ1-5 NA TRBV6-2/TRBV6-3
CASSSYRDLNTEAFF TGTGCCAGTAGTTCCTACAGGGATCTGAACACTGAAGCTTTCTTT NA TRBJ1-1 NA TRBV19
CASALGAGTGGYNEQFF TGTGCCAGCGCACTAGGGGCAGGCACAGGGGGCTACAATGAGCAGTTCTTC NA TRBJ2-1 TRBD1 TRBV11-3
CASRLDGDVAGDNSPLHF TGTGCAAGTCGCTTAGACGGAGACGTCGCAGGGGATAATTCACCCCTCCACTTT once TRBJ1-6 NA TRBV12-2
CATKIGGLSDTEAFF TGTGCCACCAAAATTGGGGGCCTATCTGACACTGAAGCTTTCTTT NA TRBJ1-1 NA TRBV19
CASIETGRRGISNQPQHF TGTGCCAGCATCGAAACCGGTAGGAGGGGCATTAGCAATCAGCCCCAGCATTTT NA TRBJ1-5 NA TRBV4-2
CASSPTGDYGYTF TGTGCCAGCAGCCCGACAGGAGATTATGGCTACACCTTC NA TRBJ1-2 NA TRBV3-1/TRBV3-2
CASSLSGENSPLHF TGTGCCAGCAGTTTATCAGGGGAGAATTCACCCCTCCACTTT NA TRBJ1-6 NA TRBV28
CASSEAGAQNEQFF TGTGCCAGCAGTGAAGCAGGAGCTCAGAATGAGCAGTTCTTC NA TRBJ2-1 NA TRBV6-1
CASKDRLSSPLHF TGTGCCAGCAAGGACAGGCTTAGTTCACCCCTCCACTTT NA TRBJ1-6 TRBD1 TRBV2
CASSLVRGGSSYNEQFF TGTGCCAGCAGCTTAGTGCGGGGGGGGAGCTCCTACAATGAGCAGTTCTTC NA TRBJ2-1 TRBD2 TRBV11-2
CASSLGQARSLHF TGTGCCAGCAGTTTGGGACAGGCACGAAGTCTCCACTTT few TRBJ1-6 TRBD1 TRBV12-3/TRBV12-4
CASTHSGGLVYGYTF TGTGCCAGCACCCACTCGGGCGGGCTCGTCTATGGCTACACCTTC NA TRBJ1-2 NA TRBV7-2
CASSNHLKGARNTIYF TGTGCCAGCAGCAACCACCTTAAGGGGGCTAGGAACACCATATATTTT NA TRBJ1-3 NA TRBV21-1
CASSPPVYSNQPQHF TGTGCCAGTAGTCCCCCAGTTTATAGCAATCAGCCCCAGCATTTT NA TRBJ1-5 NA TRBV19